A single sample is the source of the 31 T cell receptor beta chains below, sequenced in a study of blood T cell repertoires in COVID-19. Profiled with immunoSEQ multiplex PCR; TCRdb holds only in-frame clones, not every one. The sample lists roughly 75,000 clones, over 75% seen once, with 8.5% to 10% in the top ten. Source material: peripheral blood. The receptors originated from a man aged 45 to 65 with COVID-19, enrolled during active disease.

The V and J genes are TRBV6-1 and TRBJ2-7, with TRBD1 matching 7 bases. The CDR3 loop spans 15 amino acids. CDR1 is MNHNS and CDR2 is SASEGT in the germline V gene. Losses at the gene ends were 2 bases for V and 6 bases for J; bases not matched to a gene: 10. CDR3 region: CASSELQGTEREQYF. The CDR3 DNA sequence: TGTGCCAGCAGTGAATTACAGGGGACCGAACGCGAGCAGTACTTC.

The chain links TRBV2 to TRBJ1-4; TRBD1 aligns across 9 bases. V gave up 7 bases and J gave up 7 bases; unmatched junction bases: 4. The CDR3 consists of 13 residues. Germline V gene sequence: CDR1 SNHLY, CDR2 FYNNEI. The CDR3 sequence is CASIQDRGEKLFF. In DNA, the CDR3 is TGTGCCAGCATTCAGGACAGGGGTGAAAAACTGTTTTTT.

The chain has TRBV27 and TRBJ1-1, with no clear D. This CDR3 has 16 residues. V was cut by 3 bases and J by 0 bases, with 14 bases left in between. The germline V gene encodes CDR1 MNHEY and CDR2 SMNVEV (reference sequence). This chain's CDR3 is CASSFSRHAMNTEAFF. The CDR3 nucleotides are TGTGCCAGCAGTTTTTCCAGGCATGCCATGAACACTGAAGCTTTCTTT.

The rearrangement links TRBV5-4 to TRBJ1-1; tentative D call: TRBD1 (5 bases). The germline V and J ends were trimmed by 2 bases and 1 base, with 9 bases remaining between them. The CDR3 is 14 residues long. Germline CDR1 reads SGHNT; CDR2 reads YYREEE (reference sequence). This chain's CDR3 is CASSFNRKNTEAFF. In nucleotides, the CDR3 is TGTGCCAGCAGCTTCAACAGGAAGAACACTGAAGCTTTCTTT.

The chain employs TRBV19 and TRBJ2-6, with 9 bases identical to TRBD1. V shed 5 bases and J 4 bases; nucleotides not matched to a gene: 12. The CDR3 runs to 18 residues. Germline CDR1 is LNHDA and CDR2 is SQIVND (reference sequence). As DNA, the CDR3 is TGTGCCAGTAGTTCAACCGGGACAGGGTCGGGAGGGGCCAACGTCCTGACTTTC. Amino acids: CASSSTGTGSGGANVLTF. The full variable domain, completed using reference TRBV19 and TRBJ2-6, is DGGITQSPKYLFRKEGQNVTLSCEQNLNHDAMYWYRQDPGQGLRLIYYSQIVNDFQKGDIAEGYSVSREKKESFPLTVTSAQKNPTAFYLCASSSTGTGSGGANVLTFGAGSRLTVL.

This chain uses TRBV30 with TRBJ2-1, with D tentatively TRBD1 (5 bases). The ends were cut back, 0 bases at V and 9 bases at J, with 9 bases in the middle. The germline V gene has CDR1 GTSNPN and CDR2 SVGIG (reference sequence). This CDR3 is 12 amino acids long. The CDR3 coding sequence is TGTGCCTGGAGTGTACAGGCCCTTGAGCAGTTCTTC. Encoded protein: CAWSVQALEQFF.

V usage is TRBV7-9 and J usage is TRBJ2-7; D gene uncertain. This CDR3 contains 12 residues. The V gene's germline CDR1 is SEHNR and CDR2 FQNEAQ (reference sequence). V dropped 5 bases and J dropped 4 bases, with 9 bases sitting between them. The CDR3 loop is CASSPVEYEQYF. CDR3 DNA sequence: TGTGCCAGCAGCCCTGTGGAGTACGAGCAGTACTTC.

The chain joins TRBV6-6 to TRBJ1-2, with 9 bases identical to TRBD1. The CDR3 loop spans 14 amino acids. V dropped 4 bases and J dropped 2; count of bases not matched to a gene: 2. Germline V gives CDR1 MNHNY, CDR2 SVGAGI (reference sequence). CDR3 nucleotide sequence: TGTGCCAGCAGTTCGGGACAGGGAAACTATGGCTACACCTTC. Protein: CASSSGQGNYGYTF.

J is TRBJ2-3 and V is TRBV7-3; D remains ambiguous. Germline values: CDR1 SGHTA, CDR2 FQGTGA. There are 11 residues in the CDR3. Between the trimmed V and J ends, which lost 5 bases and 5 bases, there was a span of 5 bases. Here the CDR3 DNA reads TGTGCCAGCAGCCCCCAAGATACGCAGTATTTT. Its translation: CASSPQDTQYF.

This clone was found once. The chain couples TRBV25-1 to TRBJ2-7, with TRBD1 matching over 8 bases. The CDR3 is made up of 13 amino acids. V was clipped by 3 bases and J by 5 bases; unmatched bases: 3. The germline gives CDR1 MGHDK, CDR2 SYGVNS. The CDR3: CASSDGQGHEQYF. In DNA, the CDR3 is TGTGCCAGCAGTGACGGACAGGGTCACGAGCAGTACTTC.

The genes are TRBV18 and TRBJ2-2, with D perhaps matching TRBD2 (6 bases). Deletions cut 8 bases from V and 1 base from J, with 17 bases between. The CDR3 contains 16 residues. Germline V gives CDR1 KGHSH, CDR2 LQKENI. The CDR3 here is CASRNQERVNTGELFF. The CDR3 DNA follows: TGTGCCAGCCGAAACCAAGAGCGGGTGAACACCGGGGAGCTGTTTTTT.

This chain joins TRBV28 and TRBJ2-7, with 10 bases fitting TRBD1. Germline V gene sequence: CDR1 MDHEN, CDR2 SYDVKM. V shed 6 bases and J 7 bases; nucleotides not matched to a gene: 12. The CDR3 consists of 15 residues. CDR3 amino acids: CASRPTGTGDWEQYF. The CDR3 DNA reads TGTGCCAGCAGGCCTACCGGGACAGGGGATTGGGAGCAGTACTTC. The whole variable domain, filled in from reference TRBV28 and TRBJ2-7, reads DVKVTQSSRYLVKRTGEKVFLECVQDMDHENMFWYRQDPGLGLRLIYFSYDVKMKEKGDIPEGYSVSREKKERFSLILESASTNQTSMYLCASRPTGTGDWEQYFGPGTRLTVT.

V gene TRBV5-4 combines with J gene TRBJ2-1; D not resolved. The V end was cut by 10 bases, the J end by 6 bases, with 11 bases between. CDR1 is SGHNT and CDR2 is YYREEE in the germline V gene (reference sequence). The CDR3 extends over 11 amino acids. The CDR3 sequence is CAALSGNEQFF. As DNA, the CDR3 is TGTGCCGCCCTTTCGGGCAATGAGCAGTTCTTC.

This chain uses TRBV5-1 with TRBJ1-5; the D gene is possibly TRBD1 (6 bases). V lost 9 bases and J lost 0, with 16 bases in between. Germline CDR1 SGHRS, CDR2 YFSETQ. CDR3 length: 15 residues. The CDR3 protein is CAIQGGGHSNQPQHF. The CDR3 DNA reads TGCGCCATCCAAGGCGGGGGGCATAGCAATCAGCCCCAGCATTTT. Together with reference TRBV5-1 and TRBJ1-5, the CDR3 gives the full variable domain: KAGVTQTPRYLIKTRGQQVTLSCSPISGHRSVSWYQQTPGQGLQFLFEYFSETQRNKGNFPGRFSGRQFSNSRSEMNVSTLELGDSALYLCAIQGGGHSNQPQHFGDGTRLSIL.

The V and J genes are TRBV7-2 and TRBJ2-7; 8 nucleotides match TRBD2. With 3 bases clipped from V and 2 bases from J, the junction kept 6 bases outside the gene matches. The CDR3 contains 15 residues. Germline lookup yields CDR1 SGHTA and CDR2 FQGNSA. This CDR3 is CASSFGLAITYEQYF. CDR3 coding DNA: TGTGCCAGCAGCTTCGGACTAGCCATAACCTACGAGCAGTACTTC. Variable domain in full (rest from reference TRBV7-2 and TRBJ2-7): GAGVSQSPSNKVTEKGKDVELRCDPISGHTALYWYRQSLGQGLEFLIYFQGNSAPDKSGLPSDRFSAERTGGSVSTLTIQRTQQEDSAVYLCASSFGLAITYEQYFGPGTRLTVT.

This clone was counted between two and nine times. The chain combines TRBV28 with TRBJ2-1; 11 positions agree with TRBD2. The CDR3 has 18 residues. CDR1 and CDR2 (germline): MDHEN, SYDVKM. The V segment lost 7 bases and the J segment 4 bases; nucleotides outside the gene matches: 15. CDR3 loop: CASTEALAGGKAYNEQFF. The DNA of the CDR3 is TGTGCCAGCACCGAGGCTCTAGCGGGAGGAAAGGCTTACAATGAGCAGTTCTTC.

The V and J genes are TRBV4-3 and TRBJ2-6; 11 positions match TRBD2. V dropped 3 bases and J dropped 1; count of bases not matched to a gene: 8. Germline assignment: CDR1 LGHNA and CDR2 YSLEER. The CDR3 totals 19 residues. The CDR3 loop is CASSHLGTSGISGANVLTF. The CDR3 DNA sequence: TGCGCCAGCAGCCACCTAGGGACTAGCGGAATTTCTGGGGCCAACGTCCTGACTTTC.

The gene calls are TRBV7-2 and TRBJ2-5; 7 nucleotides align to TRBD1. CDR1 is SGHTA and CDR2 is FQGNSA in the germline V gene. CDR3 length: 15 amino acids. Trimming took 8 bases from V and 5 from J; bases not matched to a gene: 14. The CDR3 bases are TGTGCCAGCCAGAGAGGGGGCGAGAGTTCGGAGACCCAGTACTTC. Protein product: CASQRGGESSETQYF. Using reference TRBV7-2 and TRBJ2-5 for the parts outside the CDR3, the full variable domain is GAGVSQSPSNKVTEKGKDVELRCDPISGHTALYWYRQSLGQGLEFLIYFQGNSAPDKSGLPSDRFSAERTGGSVSTLTIQRTQQEDSAVYLCASQRGGESSETQYFGPGTRLLVL.

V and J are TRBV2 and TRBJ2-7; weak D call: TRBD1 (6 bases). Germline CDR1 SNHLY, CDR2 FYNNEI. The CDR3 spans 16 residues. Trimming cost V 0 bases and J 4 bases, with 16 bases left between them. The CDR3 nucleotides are TGTGCCAGCAGTGAAGCGCTCGCAGGGGTGGGTTACGAGCAGTACTTC. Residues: CASSEALAGVGYEQYF.

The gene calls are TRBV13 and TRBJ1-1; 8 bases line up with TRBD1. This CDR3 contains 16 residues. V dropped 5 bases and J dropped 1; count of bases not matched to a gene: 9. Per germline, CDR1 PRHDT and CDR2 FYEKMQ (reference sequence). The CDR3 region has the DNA TGTGCCAGCAGCACGGTGACAGGGGAAAAGAACACTGAAGCTTTCTTT. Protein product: CASSTVTGEKNTEAFF. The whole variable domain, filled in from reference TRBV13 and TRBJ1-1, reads AAGVIQSPRHLIKEKRETATLKCYPIPRHDTVYWYQQGPGQDPQFLISFYEKMQSDKGSIPDRFSAQQFSDYHSELNMSSLELGDSALYFCASSTVTGEKNTEAFFGQGTRLTVV.

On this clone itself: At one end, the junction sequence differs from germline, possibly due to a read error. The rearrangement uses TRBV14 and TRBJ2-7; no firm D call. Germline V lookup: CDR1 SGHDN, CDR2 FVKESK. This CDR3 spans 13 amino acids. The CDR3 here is CASSKELFYEQYF. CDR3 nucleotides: TGTGCCAGCAGCAAAGAATTATTCTACGAGCAGTACTTC.

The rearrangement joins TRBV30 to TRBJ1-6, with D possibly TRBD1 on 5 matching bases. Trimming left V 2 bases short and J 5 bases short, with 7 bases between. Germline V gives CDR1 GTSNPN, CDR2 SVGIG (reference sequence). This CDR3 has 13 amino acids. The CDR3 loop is CAWSLRDNSPLHF. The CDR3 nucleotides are TGTGCCTGGAGTCTCAGGGATAATTCACCCCTCCACTTT. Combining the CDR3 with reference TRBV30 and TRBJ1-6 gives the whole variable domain SQTIHQWPATLVQPVGSPLSLECTVEGTSNPNLYWYRQAAGRGLQLLFYSVGIGQISSEVPQNLSASRPQDRQFILSSKKLLLSDSGFYLCAWSLRDNSPLHFGNGTRLTVT.

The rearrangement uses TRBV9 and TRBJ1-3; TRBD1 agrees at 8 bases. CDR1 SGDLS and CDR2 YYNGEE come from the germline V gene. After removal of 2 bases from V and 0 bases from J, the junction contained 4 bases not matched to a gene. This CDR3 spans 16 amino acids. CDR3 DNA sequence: TGTGCCAGCAGCGTCCAAGACAGGGGCTCTGGAAACACCATATATTTT. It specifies CASSVQDRGSGNTIYF.

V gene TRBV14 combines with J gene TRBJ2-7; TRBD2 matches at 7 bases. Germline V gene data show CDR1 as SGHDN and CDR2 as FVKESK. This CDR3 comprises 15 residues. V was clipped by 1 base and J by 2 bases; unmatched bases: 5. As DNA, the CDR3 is TGTGCCAGCAGCCAAGGGCGCCTAGCGGCCTACGAGCAGTACTTC. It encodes CASSQGRLAAYEQYF.

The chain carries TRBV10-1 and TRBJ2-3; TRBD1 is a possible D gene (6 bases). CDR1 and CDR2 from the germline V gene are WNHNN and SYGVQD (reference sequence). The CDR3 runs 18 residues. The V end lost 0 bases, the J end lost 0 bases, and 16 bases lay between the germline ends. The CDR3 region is CASSESNLGASSTDTQYF. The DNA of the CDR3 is TGCGCCAGCAGTGAGTCGAATTTGGGGGCCTCTAGCACAGATACGCAGTATTTT.

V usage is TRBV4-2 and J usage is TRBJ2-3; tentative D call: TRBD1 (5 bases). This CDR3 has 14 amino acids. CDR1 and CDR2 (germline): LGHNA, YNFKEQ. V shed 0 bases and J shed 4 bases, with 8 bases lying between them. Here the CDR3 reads CASSQDGQADTQYF. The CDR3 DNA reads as TGTGCCAGCAGCCAAGATGGACAAGCAGATACGCAGTATTTT.

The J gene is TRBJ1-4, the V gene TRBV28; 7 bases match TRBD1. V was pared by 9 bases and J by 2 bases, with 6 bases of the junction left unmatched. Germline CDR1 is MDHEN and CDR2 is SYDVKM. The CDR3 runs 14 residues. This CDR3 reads CASVEGGTNEKLFF. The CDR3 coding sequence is TGTGCCAGTGTGGAAGGGGGCACTAATGAAAAACTGTTTTTT.

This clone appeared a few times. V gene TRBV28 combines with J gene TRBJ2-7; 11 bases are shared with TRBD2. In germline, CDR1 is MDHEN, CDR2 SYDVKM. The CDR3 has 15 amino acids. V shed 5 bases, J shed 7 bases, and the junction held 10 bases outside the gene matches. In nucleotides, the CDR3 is TGTGCCAGCAGTCCCCCGGGACTAGCGGACGGGGAGCAGTACTTC. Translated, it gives CASSPPGLADGEQYF.

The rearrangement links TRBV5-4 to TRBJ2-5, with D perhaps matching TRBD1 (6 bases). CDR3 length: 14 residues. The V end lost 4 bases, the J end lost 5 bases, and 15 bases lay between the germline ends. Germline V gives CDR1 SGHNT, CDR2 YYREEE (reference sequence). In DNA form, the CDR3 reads TGTGCCAGCAGCCCAAAACAGGGTACGGAGACCCAGTACTTC. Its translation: CASSPKQGTETQYF. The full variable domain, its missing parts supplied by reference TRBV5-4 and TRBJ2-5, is ETGVTQSPTHLIKTRGQQVTLRCSSQSGHNTVSWYQQALGQGPQFIFQYYREEENGRGNFPPRFSGLQFPNYSSELNVNALELDDSALYLCASSPKQGTETQYFGPGTRLLVL.

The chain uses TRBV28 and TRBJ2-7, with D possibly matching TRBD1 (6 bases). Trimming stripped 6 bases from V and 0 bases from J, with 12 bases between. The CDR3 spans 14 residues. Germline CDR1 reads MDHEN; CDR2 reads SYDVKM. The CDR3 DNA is TGTGCCAGCAGAGGACAGCCGAGCTCCTACGAGCAGTACTTC. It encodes CASRGQPSSYEQYF.

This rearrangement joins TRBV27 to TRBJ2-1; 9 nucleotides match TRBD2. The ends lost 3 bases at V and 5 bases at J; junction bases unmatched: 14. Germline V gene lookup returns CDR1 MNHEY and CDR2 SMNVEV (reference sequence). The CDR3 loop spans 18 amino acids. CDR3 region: CASSFFPLSGSRNNEQFF. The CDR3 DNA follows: TGTGCCAGCAGTTTTTTCCCCCTTAGCGGGAGTAGGAACAATGAGCAGTTCTTC.